This T cell receptor beta chain was profiled in a study of human T cells and chemical hapten exposure. The time point: pre-sensitization, week 0. Treatment described: therapeutic diphenylcyclopropenone sensitization with weekly scalp DPC. TCRdb reprocessed the RACE reads with MiXCR, giving one entry per CDR3 protein. The sample has some 250,000 distinct CDR3 sequences, just under 8% seen once; the top ten hold about 1.2%. In this sample, this clonotype turned up many times. V lost 7 bases to trimming and J lost 8 bases; unmatched junction nucleotides: 9. The CDR3 spans 14 residues. Per the germline V gene, CDR1 is SGHAT and CDR2 is FQNNGV.

This sequence was found in a man aged 18-30 years with alopecia areata. Some clones in this sample may be carry-over from other donors' samples. This specimen was whole blood, taken in connection with sensitization to the hapten diphenylcyclopropenone (DPC). This chain uses TRBV11-2 with TRBJ2-3; 10 bases fit TRBD2. The CDR3 bases are TGTGCCAGCAACCAAGCGGGGGGGCCGAGTACGCAGTATTTT. Amino acid sequence: CASNQAGGPSTQYF.